Listed below are T cell receptor beta chains from one sample, sequenced in a study of human T cells and chemical hapten exposure. TCRdb itself ran the RACE reads through MiXCR, one entry per CDR3 protein. The sample carries tens of thousands of distinct CDR3 sequences, roughly 9.8% recorded once. This material consisted of whole blood, taken in connection with sensitization to the hapten diphenylcyclopropenone (DPC). The receptor source for this set is a man aged 35-49 years with alopecia areata. Some clones in this sample may be carry-over from other donors' samples. The CDR3 runs from the conserved cysteine through the conserved F or W. The D gene is left open where the match is weak. Size values are once, few and many counts, or a class for expanded clones, and some rows have none.

many,14,TRBV15,TRBJ2-7,NA,CATSRERGAYEQYF,TGTGCCACCAGCAGAGAGAGGGGGGCCTACGAGCAGTACTTC
many,15,TRBV30,TRBJ1-6,NA,CAWSVSLQGDSPLHF,TGTGCCTGGAGTGTTTCGTTACAGGGAGACTCACCCCTCCACTTT
few,14,TRBV18,TRBJ2-2,NA,CASTPPGPIGELFF,TGTGCCAGCACACCACCAGGTCCGATCGGGGAGCTGTTTTTT
many,14,TRBV24-1,TRBJ1-2,NA,CATSEAGPNYGYTF,TGTGCCACCAGTGAGGCAGGGCCCAACTATGGCTACACCTTC
many,13,TRBV18,TRBJ2-3,NA,CASSPGIADTQYF,TGTGCCAGCTCACCAGGTATCGCAGATACGCAGTATTTT
many,13,TRBV20-1,TRBJ2-5,NA,CSAPVRGQETQYF,TGCAGTGCCCCTGTACGAGGCCAAGAGACCCAGTACTTC
many,13,TRBV24-1,TRBJ2-7,NA,CATSDMNSYEQYF,TGTGCCACCAGTGATATGAACTCCTACGAGCAGTACTTC
NA,17,TRBV28,TRBJ2-7,NA,CASSLRLGGRGLREQYF,TGTGCCAGCAGTTTGCGCCTGGGCGGCAGGGGATTGCGGGAGCAGTACTTC
many,15,TRBV20-1,TRBJ2-7,TRBD1,CSAPNRGQGTYEQYF,TGCAGTGCTCCGAACCGGGGACAGGGGACCTACGAGCAGTACTTC
many,13,TRBV7-9,TRBJ2-1,NA,CASRQTRNNEQFF,TGTGCCAGCAGACAGACTCGGAACAATGAGCAGTTCTTC
many,15,TRBV28,TRBJ1-5,NA,CASSLRAGSNQPQHF,TGTGCCAGCAGTTTGAGGGCGGGGAGCAATCAGCCCCAGCATTTT
NA,16,TRBV6-2/TRBV6-3,TRBJ1-1,NA,CASSYPRQALNTEAFF,TGTGCCAGCAGTTACCCCCGGCAGGCCTTGAACACTGAAGCTTTCTTT
NA,15,TRBV6-5,TRBJ2-5,NA,CASKTLGGPQETQYF,TGTGCCAGCAAGACCCTGGGTGGCCCCCAAGAGACCCAGTACTTC
few,13,TRBV3-1,TRBJ1-1,NA,CASSPRRVTEAFF,TGTGCCAGCAGCCCCCGCAGGGTCACTGAAGCTTTCTTT
few,12,TRBV29-1,TRBJ1-1,NA,CSVEPANTEAFF,TGCAGCGTTGAGCCAGCCAACACTGAAGCTTTCTTT
few,14,TRBV29-1,TRBJ2-2,NA,CSVGDGADTGELFF,TGCAGCGTTGGGGACGGAGCGGACACCGGGGAGCTGTTTTTT
NA,14,TRBV20-1,TRBJ1-5,NA,CSASLSDSNQPQHF,TGCAGTGCTAGCCTAAGCGACAGCAATCAGCCCCAGCATTTT
few,16,TRBV24-1,TRBJ2-1,TRBD2,CATSDLRAGGGNEQFF,TGTGCCACCAGTGATTTGAGGGCGGGAGGCGGCAATGAGCAGTTCTTC
NA,14,TRBV7-2,TRBJ2-3,NA,CASSFDSLTDTQYF,TGTGCCAGCAGCTTTGATAGCTTGACAGATACGCAGTATTTT